One and the same sample provided the 18 T cell receptor beta chains below, sequenced in a study of human T cells and chemical hapten exposure. A single record per CDR3 protein comes from TCRdb applying MiXCR to the RACE reads. The sample lists around 120,000 distinct CDR3 sequences; roughly 13% were seen once. Sample time point: patch test 1, 2 weeks after DPC sensitization. Treatment reported: therapeutic diphenylcyclopropenone sensitization with weekly scalp DPC. The material sequenced was whole blood, taken in connection with sensitization to the hapten diphenylcyclopropenone (DPC). These receptor sequences come from a man aged 18 to 29 with alopecia areata. Some clones in this sample may be carry-over from other donors' samples.

This chain uses TRBV11-2 with TRBJ1-1, with TRBD1 as a possible D gene (5 bases). Trimming cost V 5 bases and J 3 bases, with 16 bases left between them. Germline CDR1 SGHAT, CDR2 FQNNGV. The CDR3 extends over 15 amino acids. The CDR3, as DNA: TGTGCCAGCAGCAAAAAAGCAGGGTTTTACACTGAAGCTTTCTTT. This gives the protein CASSKKAGFYTEAFF.

This clonotype was counted only a few times. The gene calls are TRBV28 and TRBJ1-2, with 9 bases lining up with TRBD1. The CDR3 is made up of 15 amino acids. The V and J ends lost 1 base and 5 bases, in that order; junction bases with no gene match: 5. The V gene's germline CDR1 is MDHEN and CDR2 SYDVKM. CDR3 DNA sequence: TGTGCCAGCAGTTTATCGGACAGGGGCTTTTATGGCTACACCTTC. It specifies CASSLSDRGFYGYTF.

This clonotype was seen ten or more times. This chain uses TRBV7-3 with TRBJ2-2; D is perhaps TRBD2 (6 bases). This CDR3 has 16 residues. In germline, CDR1 is SGHTA, CDR2 FQGTGA. Trimming took off 5 bases at V and 4 bases at J, with 17 bases between the two ends. The CDR3 sequence is CASSPWRAGITGELFF. As DNA, the CDR3 is TGTGCCAGCAGCCCCTGGCGGGCGGGGATCACCGGGGAGCTGTTTTTT.

This clonotype was observed many times. This chain joins TRBV7-9 and TRBJ1-3; D not certain. This CDR3 spans 12 amino acids. Germline CDR1 is SEHNR and CDR2 is FQNEAQ (reference sequence). Trimming took 3 bases from V and 1 from J, leaving 1 base between them. The CDR3 DNA is TGTGCCAGCAGCTTGTCTGGAAACACCATATATTTT. Encoded protein: CASSLSGNTIYF. The full variable domain, in which reference TRBV7-9 and TRBJ1-3 provide the parts outside the CDR3, is DTGVSQNPRHKITKRGQNVTFRCDPISEHNRLYWYRQTLGQGPEFLTYFQNEAQLEKSRLLSDRFSAERPKGSFSTLEIQRTEQGDSAMYLCASSLSGNTIYFGEGSWLTVV.

This clonotype was detected many times. The rearrangement links TRBV9 to TRBJ1-6; 7 positions match TRBD1. The V segment lost 4 bases and the J segment 0 bases; nucleotides outside the gene matches: 13. CDR3 length equals 19 residues. The germline V gene encodes CDR1 SGDLS and CDR2 YYNGEE. The CDR3 spells CASSLPGQRPFSYNSPLHF. CDR3 sequence (DNA): TGTGCCAGCAGCCTACCGGGACAGAGGCCTTTCTCCTATAATTCACCCCTCCACTTT. The variable domain in full, with the rest retrieved from reference TRBV9 and TRBJ1-6, is DSGVTQTPKHLITATGQRVTLRCSPRSGDLSVYWYQQSLDQGLQFLIQYYNGEERAKGNILERFSAQQFPDLHSELNLSSLELGDSALYFCASSLPGQRPFSYNSPLHFGNGTRLTVT.

This clonotype was seen just once. The chain recombines TRBV6-2 or TRBV6-3 with TRBJ2-7, with TRBD2 matching 7 bases. J was trimmed by 1 base and V by 4 bases; bases with no gene match: 4. Germline V gives CDR1 MNHEY, CDR2 SVGEGT. This CDR3 is 14 amino acids long. CDR3 nucleotides: TGTGCCAGCAGTTTCCACGGGGGGTCCTACGAGCAGTACTTC. Translation: CASSFHGGSYEQYF.

The rearrangement links TRBV5-1 to TRBJ1-1; 9 bases line up with TRBD1. This CDR3 contains 13 residues. The V gene end was trimmed by 7 bases and the J gene end by 0 bases; junction bases not matched to a gene: 1. CDR1 and CDR2 (germline): SGHRS, YFSETQ. CDR3 nucleotide sequence: TGCGCCAGCGGGGACAGGGTGAACACTGAAGCTTTCTTT. This encodes CASGDRVNTEAFF. The whole variable domain, remainder taken from reference TRBV5-1 and TRBJ1-1, is KAGVTQTPRYLIKTRGQQVTLSCSPISGHRSVSWYQQTPGQGLQFLFEYFSETQRNKGNFPGRFSGRQFSNSRSEMNVSTLELGDSALYLCASGDRVNTEAFFGQGTRLTVV.

The genes are TRBV6-6 and TRBJ1-5; the D is unclear. The CDR3 contains 14 residues. CDR1 is MNHNY, CDR2 SVGAGI, per germline (reference sequence). V was pared by 8 bases and J by 2 bases, with 13 bases between. The CDR3 DNA sequence: TGTGCCAGCTCACCCACGGATCGCAATCAGCCCCAGCATTTT. Amino acids: CASSPTDRNQPQHF.

This clonotype was seen repeatedly, ten times or more. The chain joins TRBV7-9 to TRBJ2-7; possible D gene TRBD2, 5 bases. V was trimmed by 8 bases and J by 5 bases, leaving 7 bases between them. Germline V gene data show CDR1 as SEHNR and CDR2 as FQNEAQ (reference sequence). The length of the CDR3 is 10 residues. This CDR3 is CASLADEQYV. The CDR3 nucleotides are TGTGCCAGCCTAGCCGACGAGCAGTACGTC.

This chain links TRBV4-2 with TRBJ2-7, with 7 nucleotides matching TRBD1. The CDR3 spans 14 residues. The trim removed 6 bases at V and 3 bases at J, leaving 8 bases unmatched. Germline CDR1 reads LGHNA; CDR2 reads YNFKEQ. The CDR3 DNA reads TGTGCCAGCAGGCCCACCGGGACAGACTACGAGCAGTACTTC. Its translation: CASRPTGTDYEQYF.

This rearrangement joins TRBV3-1 to TRBJ2-5; D not resolved. The CDR3 contains 15 residues. CDR1 and CDR2 (germline): LGHDT, YNNKEL (reference sequence). Deletions cut 3 bases from V and 6 bases from J, with 17 bases between. The CDR3 region is CASSHPQDFRKTQYF. CDR3 DNA sequence: TGTGCCAGCAGCCACCCGCAAGATTTTCGCAAGACCCAGTACTTC.

This clonotype has a handful of counts. The chain combines TRBV11-2 with TRBJ2-3; no reliable D call. The germline V gene has CDR1 SGHAT and CDR2 FQNNGV. This CDR3 has 14 amino acids. Trimming took 1 base from V and 4 from J, leaving 9 bases between them. DNA of the CDR3: TGTGCCAGCAGCTTAGGTTCGTTCCCAGATACGCAGTATTTT. Encoded protein: CASSLGSFPDTQYF.

Only a few counts were recorded for this clonotype. The V call is TRBV20-1, the J call TRBJ2-1; 10 nucleotides match TRBD1. Germline V gene sequence: CDR1 DFQATT, CDR2 SNEGSKA (reference sequence). The CDR3 runs 15 residues. V dropped 5 bases and J dropped 7; count of bases not matched to a gene: 11. CDR3 nucleotides: TGCAGTGCTCCTTCTCGGGACAGGGGCCCAAATGAGCAGTTCTTC. Translation gives CSAPSRDRGPNEQFF.

The chain has TRBV11-1 and TRBJ2-3; tentative D call: TRBD1 (6 bases). Germline CDR1 and CDR2: SGHAT and FQDESV (reference sequence). This CDR3 is 17 amino acids long. Trimming took off 5 bases at V and 2 bases at J, with 20 bases between the two ends. This chain's CDR3 is CASSPRWIQGPTDTQYF. For the CDR3, the DNA is TGTGCCAGCAGCCCCAGATGGATTCAGGGGCCCACAGATACGCAGTATTTT.

The sample holds a few counts of this clonotype. The chain has TRBV11-2 and TRBJ2-1; either TRBD1 or TRBD2 may fit D (5 bases each). The V and J ends lost 5 bases and 14 bases respectively, with 16 bases between them. The CDR3 length is 12 residues. Germline V gives CDR1 SGHAT, CDR2 FQNNGV. CDR3 sequence (DNA): TGTGCCAGCAGCCCCGGTCACGTGGGGGAGTTCTTC. This translates into CASSPGHVGEFF.

This rearrangement joins TRBV29-1 to TRBJ2-7; D call uncertain. The CDR3 length is 14 residues. Germline V lookup: CDR1 SQVTM, CDR2 ANQGSEA. The germline V and J ends were trimmed by 4 bases and 1 base, with 14 bases remaining between them. CDR3 region: CSVASSVGSYEQYF. DNA of the CDR3: TGCAGCGTTGCCTCCTCGGTAGGATCCTACGAGCAGTACTTC.

This clonotype was counted between two and nine times. The chain has TRBV25-1 and TRBJ1-1, with D tentatively TRBD1 (6 bases). CDR3 length: 12 amino acids. Trimming took off 6 bases at V and 3 bases at J, with 8 bases between the two ends. Germline V gene data show CDR1 as MGHDK and CDR2 as SYGVNS. The CDR3 DNA sequence: TGTGCCAGCAGACAGGGTGACACTGAAGCTTTCTTT. Amino acid sequence: CASRQGDTEAFF. Looking up the rest from reference TRBV25-1 and TRBJ1-1 gives the full variable domain: EADIYQTPRYLVIGTGKKITLECSQTMGHDKMYWYQQDPGMELHLIHYSYGVNSTEKGDLSSESTVSRIRTEHFPLTLESARPSHTSQYLCASRQGDTEAFFGQGTRLTVV.

In DNA, the CDR3 is TGTGCCATCAGTGCAACCTGGACAGGGTCTACAGATACGCAGTATTTT. It codes for CAISATWTGSTDTQYF. The chain is built from TRBV10-3 and TRBJ2-3; 8 bases line up with TRBD1. V dropped 4 bases and J dropped 3; count of bases not matched to a gene: 9. The CDR3 length is 16 residues. Looked up from germline, CDR1 is ENHRY and CDR2 is SYGVKD.